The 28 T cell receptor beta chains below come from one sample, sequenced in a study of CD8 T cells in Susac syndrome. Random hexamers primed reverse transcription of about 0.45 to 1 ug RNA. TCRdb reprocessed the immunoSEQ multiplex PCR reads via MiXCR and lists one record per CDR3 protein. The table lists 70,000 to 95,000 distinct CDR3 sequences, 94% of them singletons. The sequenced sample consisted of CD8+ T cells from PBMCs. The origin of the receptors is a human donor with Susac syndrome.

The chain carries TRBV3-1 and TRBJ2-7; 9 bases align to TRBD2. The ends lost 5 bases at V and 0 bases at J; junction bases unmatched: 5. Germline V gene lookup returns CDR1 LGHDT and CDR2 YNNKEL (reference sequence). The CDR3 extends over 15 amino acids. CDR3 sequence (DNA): TGTGCCAGCAGCGGCCTGACTAGCGGCTCCTACGAGCAGTACTTC. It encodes CASSGLTSGSYEQYF.

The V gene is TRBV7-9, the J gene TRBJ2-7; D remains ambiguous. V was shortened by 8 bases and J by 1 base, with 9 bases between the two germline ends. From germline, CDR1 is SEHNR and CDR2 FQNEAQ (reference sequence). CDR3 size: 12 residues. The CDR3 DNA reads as TGTGCCAGCCAGAAGGGTTCCTACGAGCAGTACTTC. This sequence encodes CASQKGSYEQYF.

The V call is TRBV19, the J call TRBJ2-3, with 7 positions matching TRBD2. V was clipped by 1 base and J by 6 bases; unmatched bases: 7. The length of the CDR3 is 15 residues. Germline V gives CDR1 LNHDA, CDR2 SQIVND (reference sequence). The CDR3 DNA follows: TGTGCCAGTAGTATAGGCGGGAGCCTCGGGGATACGCAGTATTTT. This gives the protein CASSIGGSLGDTQYF. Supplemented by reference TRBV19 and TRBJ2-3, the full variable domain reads DGGITQSPKYLFRKEGQNVTLSCEQNLNHDAMYWYRQDPGQGLRLIYYSQIVNDFQKGDIAEGYSVSREKKESFPLTVTSAQKNPTAFYLCASSIGGSLGDTQYFGPGTRLTVL.

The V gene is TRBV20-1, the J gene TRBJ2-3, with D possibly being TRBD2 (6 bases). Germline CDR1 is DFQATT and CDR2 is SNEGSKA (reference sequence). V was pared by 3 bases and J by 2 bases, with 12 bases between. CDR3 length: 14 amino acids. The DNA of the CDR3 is TGCAGTGCTAGTTTTAGCGGCGACACAGATACGCAGTATTTT. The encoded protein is CSASFSGDTDTQYF.

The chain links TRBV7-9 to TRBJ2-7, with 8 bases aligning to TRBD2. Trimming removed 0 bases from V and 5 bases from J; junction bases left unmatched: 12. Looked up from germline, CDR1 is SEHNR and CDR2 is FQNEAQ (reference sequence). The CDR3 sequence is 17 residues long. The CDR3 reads CASSLAAAGAPYNEQYF. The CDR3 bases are TGTGCCAGCAGCTTAGCTGCAGCGGGGGCCCCGTATAACGAGCAGTACTTC.

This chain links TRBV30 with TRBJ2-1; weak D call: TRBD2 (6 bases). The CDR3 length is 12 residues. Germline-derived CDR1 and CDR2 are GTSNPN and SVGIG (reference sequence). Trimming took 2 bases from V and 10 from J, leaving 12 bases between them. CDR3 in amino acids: CAWSPPSEEQFF. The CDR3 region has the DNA TGTGCCTGGAGTCCTCCTAGCGAGGAGCAGTTCTTC. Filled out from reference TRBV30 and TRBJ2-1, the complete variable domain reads SQTIHQWPATLVQPVGSPLSLECTVEGTSNPNLYWYRQAAGRGLQLLFYSVGIGQISSEVPQNLSASRPQDRQFILSSKKLLLSDSGFYLCAWSPPSEEQFFGPGTRLTVL.

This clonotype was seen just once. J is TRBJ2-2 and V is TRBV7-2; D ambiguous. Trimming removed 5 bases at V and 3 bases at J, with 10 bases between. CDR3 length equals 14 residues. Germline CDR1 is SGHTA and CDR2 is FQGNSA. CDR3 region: CASSPLGYTGELFF. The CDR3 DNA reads TGTGCCAGCAGCCCATTAGGGTACACCGGGGAGCTGTTTTTT.

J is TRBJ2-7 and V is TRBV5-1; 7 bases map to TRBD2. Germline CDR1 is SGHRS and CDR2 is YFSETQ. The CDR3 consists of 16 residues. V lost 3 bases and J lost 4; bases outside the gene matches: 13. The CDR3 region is CASSYDYGAGPYEQYF. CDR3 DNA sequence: TGCGCCAGCAGCTACGACTACGGAGCGGGGCCTTACGAGCAGTACTTC.

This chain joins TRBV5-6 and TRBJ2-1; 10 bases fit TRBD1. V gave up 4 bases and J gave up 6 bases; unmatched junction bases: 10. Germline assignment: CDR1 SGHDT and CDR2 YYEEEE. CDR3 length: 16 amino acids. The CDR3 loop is CASSQRQGALVNEQFF. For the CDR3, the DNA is TGTGCCAGCAGCCAAAGACAGGGGGCCTTGGTCAATGAGCAGTTCTTC.

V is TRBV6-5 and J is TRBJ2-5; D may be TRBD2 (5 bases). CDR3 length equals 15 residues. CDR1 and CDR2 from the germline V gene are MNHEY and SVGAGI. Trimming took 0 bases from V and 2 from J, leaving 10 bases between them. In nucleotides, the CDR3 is TGTGCCAGCAGTTACTCGATAGCGAATCAAGAGACCCAGTACTTC. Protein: CASSYSIANQETQYF.

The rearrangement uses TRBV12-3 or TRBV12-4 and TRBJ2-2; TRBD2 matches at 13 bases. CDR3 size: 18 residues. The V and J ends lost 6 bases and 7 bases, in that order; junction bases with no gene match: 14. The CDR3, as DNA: TGTGCCAGCAGCCAATCTCCGGGACTAGCGGGGTTTGACGGGGAGCTGTTTTTT. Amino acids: CASSQSPGLAGFDGELFF.

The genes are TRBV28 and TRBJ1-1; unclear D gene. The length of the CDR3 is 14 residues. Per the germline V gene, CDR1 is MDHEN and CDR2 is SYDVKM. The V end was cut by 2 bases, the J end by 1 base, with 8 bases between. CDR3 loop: CASSLLPENTEAFF. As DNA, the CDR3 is TGTGCCAGCAGTTTACTTCCCGAGAACACTGAAGCTTTCTTT.

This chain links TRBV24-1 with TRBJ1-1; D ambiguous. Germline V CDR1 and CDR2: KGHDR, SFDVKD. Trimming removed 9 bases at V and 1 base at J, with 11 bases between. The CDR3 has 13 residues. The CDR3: CATREGSNTEAFF. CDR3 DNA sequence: TGTGCCACCCGGGAGGGTTCGAACACTGAAGCTTTCTTT.

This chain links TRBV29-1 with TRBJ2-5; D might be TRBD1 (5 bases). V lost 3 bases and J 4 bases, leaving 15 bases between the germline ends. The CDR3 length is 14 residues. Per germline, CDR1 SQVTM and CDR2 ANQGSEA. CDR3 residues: CSVDGRDPPETQYF. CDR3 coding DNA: TGCAGCGTTGACGGCAGGGATCCCCCAGAGACCCAGTACTTC.

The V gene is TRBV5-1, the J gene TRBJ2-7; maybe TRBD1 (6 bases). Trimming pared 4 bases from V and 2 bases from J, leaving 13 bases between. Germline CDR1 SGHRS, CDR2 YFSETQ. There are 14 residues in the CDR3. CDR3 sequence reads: CASSHATGAYEQYF. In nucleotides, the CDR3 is TGCGCCAGCAGCCACGCGACAGGTGCCTACGAGCAGTACTTC.

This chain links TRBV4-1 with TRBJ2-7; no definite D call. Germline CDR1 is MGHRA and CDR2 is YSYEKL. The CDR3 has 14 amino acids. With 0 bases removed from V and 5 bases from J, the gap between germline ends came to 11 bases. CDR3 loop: CASSQDYAPHEQYF. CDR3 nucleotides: TGCGCCAGCAGCCAAGACTATGCGCCCCACGAGCAGTACTTC.

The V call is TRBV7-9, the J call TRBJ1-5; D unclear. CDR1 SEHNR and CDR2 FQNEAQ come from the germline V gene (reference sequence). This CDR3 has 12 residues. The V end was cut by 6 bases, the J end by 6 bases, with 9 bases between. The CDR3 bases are TGTGCCAGCAGTCATTCAGGTCAGCCCCAGCATTTT. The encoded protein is CASSHSGQPQHF.

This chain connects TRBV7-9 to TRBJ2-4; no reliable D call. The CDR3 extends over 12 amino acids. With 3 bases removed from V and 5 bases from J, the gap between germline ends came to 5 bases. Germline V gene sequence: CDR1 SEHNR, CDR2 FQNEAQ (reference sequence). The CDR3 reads CASSFRENIQYF. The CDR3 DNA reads TGTGCCAGCAGCTTTCGAGAAAACATTCAGTACTTC.

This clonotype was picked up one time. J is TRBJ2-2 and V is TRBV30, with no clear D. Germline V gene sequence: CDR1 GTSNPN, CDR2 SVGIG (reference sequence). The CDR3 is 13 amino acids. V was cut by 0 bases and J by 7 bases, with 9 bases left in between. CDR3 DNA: TGTGCCTGGAGTGTACGCGGTGTCGGGGAGCTGTTTTTT. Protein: CAWSVRGVGELFF.

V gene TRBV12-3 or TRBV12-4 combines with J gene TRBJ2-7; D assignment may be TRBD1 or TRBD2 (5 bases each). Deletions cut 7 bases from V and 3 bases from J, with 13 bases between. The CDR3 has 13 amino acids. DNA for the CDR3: TGTGCCAGCACCTTAGGGACCTTCTACGAGCAGTACTTC. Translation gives CASTLGTFYEQYF.

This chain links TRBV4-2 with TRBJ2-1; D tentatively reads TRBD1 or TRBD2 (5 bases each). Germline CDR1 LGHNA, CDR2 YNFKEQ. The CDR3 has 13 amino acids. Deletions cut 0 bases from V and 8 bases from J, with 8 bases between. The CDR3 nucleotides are TGTGCCAGCAGCCAAGAGGGACCTTATGAGCAGTTCTTC. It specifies CASSQEGPYEQFF.

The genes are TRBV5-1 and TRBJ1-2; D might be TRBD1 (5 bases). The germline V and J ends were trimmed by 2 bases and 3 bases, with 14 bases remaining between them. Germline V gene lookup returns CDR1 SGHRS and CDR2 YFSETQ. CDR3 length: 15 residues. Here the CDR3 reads CASSLPAQGDYGYTF. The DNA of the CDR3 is TGCGCCAGCAGCTTACCAGCACAAGGGGACTATGGCTACACCTTC.

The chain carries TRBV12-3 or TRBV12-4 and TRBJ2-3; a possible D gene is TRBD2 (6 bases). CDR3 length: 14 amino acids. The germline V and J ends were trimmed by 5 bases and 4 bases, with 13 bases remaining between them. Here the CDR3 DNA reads TGTGCCAGCAGTCACGGAGGGCCCCCAGATACGCAGTATTTT. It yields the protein CASSHGGPPDTQYF.

CDR3 bases: TGTGCCAGCAGTTTCCTGGGCCAGCCAGATACGCAGTATTTT. Its translation is CASSFLGQPDTQYF. V usage is TRBV27 and J usage is TRBJ2-3; D gene unclear. The ends were cut back, 3 bases at V and 4 bases at J, with 11 bases in the middle. Germline CDR1 MNHEY, CDR2 SMNVEV (reference sequence). This CDR3 is built from 14 residues.

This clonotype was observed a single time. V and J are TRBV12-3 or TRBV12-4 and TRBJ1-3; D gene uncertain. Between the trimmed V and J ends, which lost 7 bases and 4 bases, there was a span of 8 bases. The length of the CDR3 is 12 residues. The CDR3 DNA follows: TGTGCCAGCACCCCCGGGGGAAACACCATATATTTT. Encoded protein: CASTPGGNTIYF.

Here the CDR3 DNA reads TGCAGTGCTCCGTGGACTGGGGCGCTCACTGAAGCTTTCTTT. This encodes CSAPWTGALTEAFF. The chain couples TRBV20-1 to TRBJ1-1; D may be TRBD1 (5 bases). The CDR3 consists of 14 residues. The ends were cut back, 5 bases at V and 4 bases at J, with 17 bases in the middle. Germline V gives CDR1 DFQATT, CDR2 SNEGSKA (reference sequence).

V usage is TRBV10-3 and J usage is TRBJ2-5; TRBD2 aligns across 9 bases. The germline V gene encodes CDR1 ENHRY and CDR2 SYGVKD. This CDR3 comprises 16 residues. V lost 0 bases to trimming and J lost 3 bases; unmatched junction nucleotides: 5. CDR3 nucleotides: TGTGCCATCAGTGAGTCTTTAGCGGGAGTTGAAGAGACCCAGTACTTC. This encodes CAISESLAGVEETQYF.

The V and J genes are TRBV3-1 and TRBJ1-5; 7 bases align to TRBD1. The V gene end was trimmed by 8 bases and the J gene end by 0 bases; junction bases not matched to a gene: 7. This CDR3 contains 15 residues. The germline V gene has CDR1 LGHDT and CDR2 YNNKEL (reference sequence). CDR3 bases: TGTGCCAGCCGACAGGGCCCATATAGCAATCAGCCCCAGCATTTT. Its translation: CASRQGPYSNQPQHF.